This T cell receptor (beta chain) was captured by sequencing in a study of T cell repertoires in cytomegalovirus infection. Across the whole study: Newly reported HLA-C-restricted and thoroughly characterized HLA-B-restricted CMV epitopes were employed. Matching HLA type, along with CMV infection, was indicated by public TCR beta signatures. The study's findings and limits: Pooled public TCR beta family frequency picked out CMV carriers with the relevant HLA. What dominated the ex vivo response were HLA-C-restricted CMV-specific TCR beta clonotypes.

Via MiXCR, TCRdb re-called the reads, giving one row per CDR3 protein. This sample has around 900,000 distinct CDR3 sequences, with 31% found just once. V lost 2 bases and J 1 base, leaving 17 bases between the germline ends. Germline loops: CDR1 MNHEY, CDR2 SVGAGI. The length of the CDR3 is 18 residues. This clonotype appeared a single time. The antigen remains undetermined. The sample here was cultured CD8+ T cells from PBMCs, taken from culture after CMV antigen stimulation. V usage is TRBV6-5 and J usage is TRBJ2-2; D is uncertain. The sequence came from a human donor in good health (CMV status not recorded). Some clones in this sample may be carry-over from other donors' samples. The DNA of the CDR3 is TGTGCCAGCAGTTACCTACCCGACTGGGTGGGGAACACCGGGGAGCTGTTTTTT. This sequence encodes CASSYLPDWVGNTGELFF.